Listed here are 8 T cell receptor beta chains from one sample, sequenced in a study of blood T cell repertoires in COVID-19. Profiling relied on immunoSEQ multiplex PCR, and the TCRdb table lists in-frame clones only, not all of them. This sample has 95,000 to 150,000 clones, with 80% to 90% found just once. What was sequenced was peripheral blood. The receptors stem from a man aged 35-49 years with acute or convalescent COVID-19.

This rearrangement joins TRBV4-2 to TRBJ2-1; 13 bases map to TRBD2. V lost 0 bases, J lost 8 bases, and 10 bases stayed unmatched. The germline V gene encodes CDR1 LGHNA and CDR2 YNFKEQ. CDR3 size: 18 residues. In DNA form, the CDR3 reads TGTGCCAGCAGCCAAGATCCGGGACTAGCGGGACAGGGGGATGAGCAGTTCTTC. Its protein is CASSQDPGLAGQGDEQFF.

This chain joins TRBV5-6 and TRBJ1-1, with a weak D call TRBD1 (6 bases). The germline gives CDR1 SGHDT, CDR2 YYEEEE. This CDR3 is built from 12 residues. Trimming stripped 4 bases from V and 8 bases from J, with 12 bases between. This CDR3 reads CASSGNREEAFF. In DNA, the CDR3 is TGTGCCAGCAGCGGAAACAGGGAAGAAGCTTTCTTT.

The V call is TRBV11-3, the J call TRBJ1-1; 9 nucleotides agree with TRBD1. CDR3 length: 14 residues. Per germline, CDR1 SGHNT and CDR2 YENEEA. V dropped 5 bases and J dropped 5; count of bases not matched to a gene: 6. CDR3 residues: CASSRTGVGTEAFF. In DNA, the CDR3 is TGTGCCAGCAGCCGGACAGGGGTCGGTACTGAAGCTTTCTTT.

V and J are TRBV5-8 and TRBJ1-3; D call uncertain. CDR3 length: 17 amino acids. CDR1 and CDR2 (germline): SGHTS, YDEGEE. Trimming shortened V by 0 bases and J by 2 bases, and 15 bases separated the two germline ends. CDR3 protein: CASSLGLPARAGNTIYF. The CDR3 DNA follows: TGTGCCAGCAGCTTGGGTCTTCCAGCCCGGGCTGGAAACACCATATATTTT. Supplemented by reference TRBV5-8 and TRBJ1-3, the full variable domain reads EAGVTQSPTHLIKTRGQQATLRCSPISGHTSVYWYQQALGLGLQFLLWYDEGEERNRGNFPPRFSGRQFPNYSSELNVNALELEDSALYLCASSLGLPARAGNTIYFGEGSWLTVV.

Concerning this clone itself: At one end the junction does not follow the germline gene, possibly because of a read error. The chain employs TRBV30 and TRBJ1-1, with D uncertain. The CDR3 loop spans 12 amino acids. Looked up from germline, CDR1 is GTSNPN and CDR2 is SVGIG (reference sequence). Here the CDR3 reads CAGRSGLETAFF. CDR3 sequence (DNA): TGTGCCGGGAGGAGCGGATTAGAAACGGCTTTCTTT. Complete variable domain (other parts from reference TRBV30 and TRBJ1-1): SQTIHQWPATLVQPVGSPLSLECTVEGTSNPNLYWYRQAAGRGLQLLFYSVGIGQISSEVPQNLSASRPQDRQFILSSKKLLLSDSGFYLCAGRSGLETAFFGQGTRLTVV.

The gene calls are TRBV6-5 and TRBJ2-7, with 11 bases that match TRBD2. CDR3 length equals 14 residues. The germline V gene encodes CDR1 MNHEY and CDR2 SVGAGI. V lost 7 bases, J lost 0 bases, and 2 bases stayed unmatched. The DNA for the CDR3 is TGTGCCAGCAAACTAGCGGGGGCCTCCTACGAGCAGTACTTC. Translating gives CASKLAGASYEQYF.

V and J are TRBV11-2 and TRBJ1-1; TRBD1 agrees at 9 bases. V was clipped by 5 bases and J by 3 bases; unmatched bases: 13. CDR1 and CDR2 from the germline V gene are SGHAT and FQNNGV. The CDR3 is 17 amino acids. CDR3 in amino acids: CASSPGQGKDLDTEAFF. CDR3 in DNA: TGTGCCAGCAGCCCGGGACAGGGAAAGGACCTAGACACTGAAGCTTTCTTT.

The chain recombines TRBV7-9 with TRBJ1-1, with 8 positions matching TRBD1. There are 17 residues in the CDR3. Per germline, CDR1 SEHNR and CDR2 FQNEAQ (reference sequence). Trimming cost V 4 bases and J 4 bases; bases outside gene matches: 14. This chain's CDR3 is CASSYSTGDGVGTEAFF. Written as DNA, the CDR3 is TGTGCCAGCAGCTATTCGACAGGGGATGGGGTCGGCACTGAAGCTTTCTTT.